Each of the 21 T cell receptor beta chains below was sequenced from the same sample in a study of cytomegalovirus exposure and HLA in healthy donors. Primers: 60 Vbeta forward and 13 Jbeta reverse. The assay was immunoSEQ multiplex PCR, and TCRdb's table has in-frame clones only and misses some. The repertoire consists of roughly 160,000 clones, with over 75% occurring once and the leading ten covering less than 2.5%. Sequenced material: PBMCs. Source of these receptors: a male donor in good health and CMV-seronegative.

The chain recombines TRBV11-2 with TRBJ2-2, with 8 bases matching TRBD2. The germline V gene has CDR1 SGHAT and CDR2 FQNNGV. The CDR3 is 19 residues long. Germline trimming cut 1 base from V and 5 bases from J; bases unmatched to any gene: 15. For the CDR3, the DNA is TGTGCCAGCAGCTTAGTCCCGGCCGGGGGGGCGGTGTGGACCGGGGAGCTGTTTTTT. It yields the protein CASSLVPAGGAVWTGELFF.

V usage is TRBV29-1 and J usage is TRBJ2-1, with 8 positions matching TRBD1. Germline lookup yields CDR1 SQVTM and CDR2 ANQGSEA. The CDR3 loop spans 12 amino acids. V trimming: 4 bases; J trimming: 8 bases; junction bases outside the gene matches: 4. The CDR3 loop is CSVVGQGYEQFF. The CDR3 nucleotides are TGCAGCGTTGTAGGACAGGGCTATGAGCAGTTCTTC.

In its sample, this clone was seen a few times. This rearrangement joins TRBV4-1 to TRBJ1-1, with 8 positions matching TRBD1. The CDR3 is made up of 15 amino acids. The germline gives CDR1 MGHRA, CDR2 YSYEKL. V lost 8 bases, J lost 3 bases, and 11 bases stayed unmatched. CDR3 bases: TGCGCCAGCCACCGGACAGGGAGGTCGGACACTGAAGCTTTCTTT. Protein product: CASHRTGRSDTEAFF.

This clone was found a few times. The V call is TRBV6-1, the J call TRBJ1-2; 9 bases align to TRBD1. This CDR3 has 13 amino acids. Germline-derived CDR1 and CDR2 are MNHNS and SASEGT. Trimming took 6 bases from V and 6 from J; bases not matched to a gene: 5. Here the CDR3 DNA reads TGTGCCAGCAGGAAAACAGGGGGCGATGGCTACACCTTC. Its translation: CASRKTGGDGYTF.

This clone turned up a few times. The chain recombines TRBV30 with TRBJ1-4; possible D gene TRBD1, 6 bases. This CDR3 has 14 residues. CDR1 and CDR2 from the germline V gene are GTSNPN and SVGIG (reference sequence). V shed 0 bases and J shed 4 bases, with 9 bases lying between them. CDR3 sequence (DNA): TGTGCCTGGAGTGTACAGGACAGTAATGAAAAACTGTTTTTT. Translated: CAWSVQDSNEKLFF. The full variable domain, with the rest looked up from reference TRBV30 and TRBJ1-4, is SQTIHQWPATLVQPVGSPLSLECTVEGTSNPNLYWYRQAAGRGLQLLFYSVGIGQISSEVPQNLSASRPQDRQFILSSKKLLLSDSGFYLCAWSVQDSNEKLFFGSGTQLSVL.

The DNA for the CDR3 is TGTGCCACCCATTGGGCGGGGATTGGAAGCAATCAGCCCCAGCATTTT. This sequence encodes CATHWAGIGSNQPQHF. The chain combines TRBV19 with TRBJ1-5; D gene uncertain. V shed 10 bases and J shed 1 base, with 20 bases lying between them. This CDR3 comprises 16 residues. Germline V gene sequence: CDR1 LNHDA, CDR2 SQIVND (reference sequence).

In this sample, this clone turned up a few times. The chain couples TRBV7-9 to TRBJ2-7, with 8 bases aligning to TRBD1. Germline CDR1 reads SEHNR; CDR2 reads FQNEAQ (reference sequence). CDR3 size: 13 residues. V lost 4 bases, J lost 5 bases, and 4 bases stayed unmatched. Here the CDR3 DNA reads TGTGCCAGCAGCTCCTCAGGGGGCGACGAGCAGTACTTC. Its translation is CASSSSGGDEQYF.

Only a few counts were recorded for this clone. The chain carries TRBV27 and TRBJ2-7; D possibly corresponds to TRBD2 (5 bases). The CDR3 is 14 amino acids. Per germline, CDR1 MNHEY and CDR2 SMNVEV (reference sequence). The ends were cut back, 4 bases at V and 1 base at J, with 11 bases in the middle. The CDR3 bases are TGTGCCAGCAGTTCGGGGATATGGTCCTACGAGCAGTACTTC. It translates to CASSSGIWSYEQYF.

The chain recombines TRBV5-1 with TRBJ2-7, with D perhaps matching TRBD1 (6 bases). The assigned J gene may be wrong: the sequence end matches TRBJ2-5 better. Germline V gene data show CDR1 as SGHRS and CDR2 as YFSETQ. The CDR3 consists of 14 residues. The DNA for the CDR3 is TGCGCCAGCAGCTTGATCACAGGGTGGGAGACCCAGTACTTC. Residues: CASSLITGWETQYF.

This rearrangement joins TRBV7-8 to TRBJ1-2, with D possibly TRBD1 on 6 matching bases. Per the germline V gene, CDR1 is SGHVS and CDR2 is FQNEAQ. V dropped 5 bases and J dropped 7 bases, with 14 bases sitting between them. The CDR3 spans 13 residues. The CDR3 DNA sequence: TGTGCCAGCAGCCCCATCACAGGGAGTGGCTACACCTTC. Translated: CASSPITGSGYTF.

The V gene is TRBV19, the J gene TRBJ2-7; 7 positions match TRBD1. Germline CDR1 and CDR2: LNHDA and SQIVND (reference sequence). V was clipped by 3 bases and J by 6 bases; unmatched bases: 14. The CDR3 sequence is 16 residues long. CDR3 region: CASSISTGVPSREQYF. The CDR3 DNA follows: TGTGCCAGTAGTATCTCCACAGGGGTCCCGTCACGCGAGCAGTACTTC.

In regard to this clone: One end of the junction fails to match germline, which may point to a read error. The chain recombines TRBV7-9 with TRBJ2-5; D possibly corresponds to TRBD2 (6 bases). CDR3 size: 14 residues. In germline, CDR1 is SEHNR, CDR2 FQNEAQ (reference sequence). The CDR3 region is CSSSETTGRGAQYF. Written as DNA, the CDR3 is TGTTCCAGCAGCGAGACTACGGGCCGCGGGGCCCAGTACTTC.

The J gene is TRBJ1-1, the V gene TRBV6-4; no clear D. Deletions cut 6 bases from V and 2 bases from J, with 10 bases between. The CDR3 runs 13 residues. Looked up from germline, CDR1 is MRHNA and CDR2 is SNTAGT. This CDR3 reads CASSPNSNTEAFF. CDR3 coding DNA: TGTGCCAGCAGCCCCAATTCAAACACTGAAGCTTTCTTT.

V and J are TRBV5-1 and TRBJ1-4; TRBD1 matches at 8 bases. The CDR3 totals 13 residues. Trimming removed 8 bases from V and 8 bases from J; junction bases left unmatched: 8. The germline gives CDR1 SGHRS, CDR2 YFSETQ. DNA for the CDR3: TGCGCCAGTTCGTCACAGGGGGGCGAAAAACTGTTTTTT. Its protein is CASSSQGGEKLFF.

This clone was counted once. The chain carries TRBV7-9 and TRBJ1-5; possibly TRBD1 for D (6 bases). The CDR3 loop spans 17 amino acids. The V gene's germline CDR1 is SEHNR and CDR2 FQNEAQ (reference sequence). V dropped 0 bases and J dropped 0 bases, with 12 bases sitting between them. The CDR3 sequence is CASSLAETGDSNQPQHF. CDR3 bases: TGTGCCAGCAGCTTAGCGGAGACAGGTGATAGCAATCAGCCCCAGCATTTT.

Only one count was recorded for this clone. The V call is TRBV9, the J call TRBJ2-2; D perhaps matches TRBD1 (6 bases). The CDR3 contains 15 residues. Trimming left V 5 bases short and J 6 bases short, with 17 bases between. Germline values: CDR1 SGDLS, CDR2 YYNGEE. CDR3 sequence (DNA): TGTGCCAGCAGGCCCGGGACACCACGACCCGGGGAGCTGTTTTTT. This codes for CASRPGTPRPGELFF.

This clone occurred once. This chain links TRBV29-1 with TRBJ1-2, with a tentative D call TRBD1 (6 bases). V lost 1 base and J lost 4, with 7 bases in between. The CDR3 extends over 12 amino acids. CDR1 SQVTM and CDR2 ANQGSEA come from the germline V gene. The CDR3 sequence is CSVEGTVYGYTF. DNA of the CDR3: TGCAGCGTTGAAGGGACAGTCTATGGCTACACCTTC.

The V call is TRBV9, the J call TRBJ2-5; no clear D gene. The germline CDR1 and CDR2 sequences are SGDLS and YYNGEE. The CDR3 is 16 amino acids. Between the trimmed V and J ends, which lost 3 bases and 1 base, there was a span of 16 bases. The CDR3: CASSAALSRGQETQYF. CDR3 bases: TGTGCCAGCAGCGCAGCGTTGAGCCGTGGCCAAGAGACCCAGTACTTC. The entire variable domain, with the rest obtained from reference TRBV9 and TRBJ2-5, is as follows: DSGVTQTPKHLITATGQRVTLRCSPRSGDLSVYWYQQSLDQGLQFLIQYYNGEERAKGNILERFSAQQFPDLHSELNLSSLELGDSALYFCASSAALSRGQETQYFGPGTRLLVL.

The CDR3 loop is CASSLDRRLDGYTF. The CDR3 DNA is TGTGCCAGCAGCTTGGACAGGCGCCTCGATGGCTACACCTTC. J is TRBJ1-2 and V is TRBV11-2; TRBD1 matches at 7 bases. Germline V lookup: CDR1 SGHAT, CDR2 FQNNGV. The J segment lost 6 bases and the V segment lost 3 bases, leaving 7 bases of the junction unmatched. The CDR3 consists of 14 residues.

In the case of this clone: This same CDR3 is encoded by further DNA sequences in the sample. The chain links TRBV5-1 to TRBJ2-3; possible D gene TRBD2, 5 bases. The CDR3 sequence is 15 residues long. Deletions cut 0 bases from V and 0 bases from J, with 8 bases between. The germline gives CDR1 SGHRS, CDR2 YFSETQ. The CDR3 sequence is CASSLGLASTDTQYF. As DNA, the CDR3 is TGCGCCAGCAGCTTGGGTCTAGCAAGCACAGATACGCAGTATTTT.

The chain combines TRBV4-3 with TRBJ1-4, with D unresolved. The CDR3 runs 16 residues. Between the trimmed V and J ends, which lost 1 base and 3 bases, there was a span of 12 bases. The V gene's germline CDR1 is LGHNA and CDR2 YSLEER. The CDR3, as DNA: TGCGCCAGCAGCCAAGCATTTGGCGGCGCTAATGAAAAACTGTTTTTT. Amino acids: CASSQAFGGANEKLFF.